This TCR beta chain emerged from a study of chemoradiotherapy in HPV16-positive cancers. General study results and limits: During treatment, candidate HPV-specific clones and E7-related motifs expanded in tumor.

Repeated repertoire sampling spanned the course of chemoradiotherapy. Assay: immunoSEQ multiplex PCR; the TCRdb copy retains only in-frame clones and omits some. The sample holds around 40,000 clones; more than 65% are singletons and the top ten take about 4.9%. Concerning this clone itself: As yet, its antigen is unknown.

This CDR3 has 15 amino acids. Trimming cost V 5 bases and J 6 bases; bases outside gene matches: 9. Germline CDR1 is SGHVS and CDR2 is FQNEAQ. The sequencing used blood, collected from a patient who underwent chemoradiotherapy. The sequence was obtained from a human donor with HPV-associated anogenital cancer. The chain employs TRBV7-8 and TRBJ2-3; TRBD2 matches at 9 bases. The CDR3 protein is CASSPRAGGPDTQYF. Written as DNA, the CDR3 is TGTGCCAGCAGCCCGAGGGCGGGGGGGCCCGATACGCAGTATTTT.